The T cell receptor beta chain under discussion was sequenced for a study of blood T cell repertoires in COVID-19. In the study overall: Nucleic acid was either cDNA or gDNA, and it came from T cells, B-cell-depleted T cells, or PBMCs.

Source study methods: Amplification of reference gene primers provided the estimated nucleated cell counts. Assay: immunoSEQ multiplex PCR; the TCRdb copy retains only in-frame clones and omits some. The DNA was the basis for D and trimming; V, J and clone size are from that table. This table has around 150,000 clones, around 85% appearing once. V was trimmed by 2 bases and J by 2 bases, leaving 9 bases between them. The CDR3 is made up of 14 amino acids. Germline assignment: CDR1 PRHDT and CDR2 FYEKMQ (reference sequence). The source of this sequence is a human donor with acute or convalescent COVID-19. The donor label of this sample is uncertain. The specimen sequenced was peripheral blood. V and J are TRBV13 and TRBJ1-2, with D hard to call. CDR3 residues: CASSLTVRNYGYTF. CDR3 DNA: TGTGCCAGCAGCTTAACAGTAAGGAACTATGGCTACACCTTC.